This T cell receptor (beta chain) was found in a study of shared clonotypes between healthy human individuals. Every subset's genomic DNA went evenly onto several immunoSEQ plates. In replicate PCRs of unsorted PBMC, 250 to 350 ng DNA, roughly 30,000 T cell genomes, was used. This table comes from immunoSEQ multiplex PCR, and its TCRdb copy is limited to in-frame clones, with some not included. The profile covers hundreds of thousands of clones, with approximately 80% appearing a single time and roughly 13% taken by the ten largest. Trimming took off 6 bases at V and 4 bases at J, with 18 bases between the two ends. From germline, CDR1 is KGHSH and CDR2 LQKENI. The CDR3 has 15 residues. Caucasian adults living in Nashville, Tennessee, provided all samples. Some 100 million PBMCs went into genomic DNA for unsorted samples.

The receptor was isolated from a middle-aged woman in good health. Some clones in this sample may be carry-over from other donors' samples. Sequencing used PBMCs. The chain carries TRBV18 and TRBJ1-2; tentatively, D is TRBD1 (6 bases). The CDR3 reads CASSAYLQGSYGYTF. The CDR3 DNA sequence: TGTGCCAGCTCCGCTTATTTACAGGGAAGCTATGGCTACACCTTC.